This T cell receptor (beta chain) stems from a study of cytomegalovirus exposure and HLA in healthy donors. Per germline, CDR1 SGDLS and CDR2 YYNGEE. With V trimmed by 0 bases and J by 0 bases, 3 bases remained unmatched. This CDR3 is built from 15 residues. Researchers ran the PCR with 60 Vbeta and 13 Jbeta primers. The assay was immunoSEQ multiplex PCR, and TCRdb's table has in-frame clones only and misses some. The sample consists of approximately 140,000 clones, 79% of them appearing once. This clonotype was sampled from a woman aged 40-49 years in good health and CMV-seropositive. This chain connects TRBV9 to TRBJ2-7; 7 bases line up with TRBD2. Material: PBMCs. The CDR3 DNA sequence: TGTGCCAGCAGCGTAGGCCTAGCGGACTCCTACGAGCAGTACTTC. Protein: CASSVGLADSYEQYF.